This entry lists 21 T cell receptor beta chains sequenced from one sample in a study of post-analysis software for immune sequencing data. Study conclusions and caveats: There were four or five TRBV segments more frequent in patients than controls, and TRBV5-6, TRBV5-1 and TRBV20-1 were among them.

Incorporated into the TCR beta cDNA libraries were unique molecular identifiers, which served to reduce PCR and sequencing biases. TCRdb reprocessed the PCR reads with MiXCR, giving one entry per CDR3 protein. The sample shows just over 250,000 distinct CDR3 sequences, 36% of them seen only once. The antigens for these receptors are not known. The specimen was blood. The receptors derive from a girl aged 10 to 17 with multiple sclerosis.

As regards this clonotype: This may arise from a read error, as a much more abundant clone is one base away. The chain couples TRBV25-1 to TRBJ1-2; tentative D call: TRBD1 (5 bases). This CDR3 comprises 13 residues. In germline, CDR1 is MGHDK, CDR2 SYGVNS. CDR3 residues: CTSSGGEGYGYTF. For the CDR3, the DNA is TGTACCAGCAGTGGGGGGGAAGGGTATGGCTACACCTTC.

In its sample, this clonotype was seen a few times. The rearrangement joins TRBV7-3 to TRBJ2-1; 9 bases map to TRBD2. The CDR3 runs to 15 residues. Trimming removed 8 bases from V and 4 bases from J; junction bases left unmatched: 9. The germline V gene has CDR1 SGHTA and CDR2 FQGTGA. The CDR3 reads CASDQRLAAYNEQFF. As DNA, the CDR3 is TGTGCCAGCGACCAGAGACTAGCGGCTTACAATGAGCAGTTCTTC. The full variable domain, rest sourced from reference TRBV7-3 and TRBJ2-1, is GAGVSQTPSNKVTEKGKYVELRCDPISGHTALYWYRQSLGQGPEFLIYFQGTGAADDSGLPNDRFFAVRPEGSVSTLKIQRTERGDSAVYLCASDQRLAAYNEQFFGPGTRLTVL.

The chain carries TRBV10-3 and TRBJ2-7; TRBD2 aligns across 11 bases. CDR3 length: 14 residues. Germline CDR1 is ENHRY and CDR2 is SYGVKD. The V segment lost 11 bases and the J segment 3 bases; nucleotides outside the gene matches: 9. This chain's CDR3 is CACSASGRFYEQYF. In nucleotides, the CDR3 is TGTGCCTGCTCGGCTAGCGGGAGGTTCTACGAGCAGTACTTC.

The chain couples TRBV4-3 to TRBJ1-5; D is undetermined. Trimming took 2 bases from V and 8 from J, leaving 10 bases between them. Per the germline V gene, CDR1 is LGHNA and CDR2 is YSLEER. This CDR3 has 13 residues. DNA for the CDR3: TGCGCCAGCAGCCAATCAGTGGCTGAGCCCCAGCATTTT. Translating gives CASSQSVAEPQHF.

This clonotype was detected ten times or more. The V gene is TRBV9, the J gene TRBJ2-1, with 9 bases aligning to TRBD2. There are 19 residues in the CDR3. V dropped 0 bases and J dropped 0; count of bases not matched to a gene: 10. The germline gives CDR1 SGDLS, CDR2 YYNGEE. In DNA, the CDR3 is TGTGCCAGCAGCGTAGGGTGGGGACTAGCCAAGAGCTCCTACAATGAGCAGTTCTTC. This encodes CASSVGWGLAKSSYNEQFF.

This clonotype came up many times. The chain combines TRBV5-1 with TRBJ2-1, with 8 bases lining up with TRBD2. J gave up 0 bases and V 4 bases, and 3 bases lay outside the gene matches. Per germline, CDR1 SGHRS and CDR2 YFSETQ. The CDR3 spans 15 residues. In DNA form, the CDR3 reads TGCGCCAGCAGCCCGACTAGCGACTCCTACAATGAGCAGTTCTTC. Its translation: CASSPTSDSYNEQFF.

With respect to this clonotype: One junction end does not reproduce the germline sequence, and a read error may be involved. This rearrangement joins TRBV7-9 to TRBJ1-1; no clear D. CDR1 and CDR2 (germline): SEHNR, FQNEAQ (reference sequence). The CDR3 contains 12 residues. This CDR3 reads CVSSSAVTEAFF. CDR3 coding DNA: TGTGTCAGCAGCTCCGCCGTCACTGAAGCTTTCTTT.

The V gene is TRBV5-4, the J gene TRBJ2-4; D remains ambiguous. The DNA end is a closer match to TRBJ2-7, so the J assignment may be wrong. Germline lookup yields CDR1 SGHNT and CDR2 YYREEE (reference sequence). The CDR3 runs 12 residues. CDR3 in DNA: TGTGCCAGCAGCTTGAATGACTACGAGCAGTACTTC. Residues: CASSLNDYEQYF.

This clonotype has ten or more counts. DNA of the CDR3: TGTGCCAGCAGCCAAGATTGGGGGGGAGGTCCCTACAATGAGCAGTTCTTC. Encoded protein: CASSQDWGGGPYNEQFF. This rearrangement joins TRBV14 to TRBJ2-1; 7 nucleotides agree with TRBD2. The CDR3 runs to 17 residues. Germline V gene sequence: CDR1 SGHDN, CDR2 FVKESK. The J segment lost 2 bases and the V segment lost 0 bases, leaving 7 bases of the junction unmatched.

This clonotype has at least ten counts. The chain combines TRBV4-1 with TRBJ2-1; D possibly corresponds to TRBD1 (8 bases). In germline, CDR1 is MGHRA, CDR2 YSYEKL. The CDR3 is 16 amino acids. V was pared by 3 bases and J by 6 bases, with 18 bases between. The CDR3 here is CASSHPGQGGGNEQFF. The CDR3 DNA follows: TGCGCCAGCAGCCACCCCGGACAGGGCGGGGGCAATGAGCAGTTCTTC.

This clonotype was seen a handful of times. The chain links TRBV20-1 to TRBJ1-6, with unresolved D. The CDR3 runs to 13 residues. Germline V gene lookup returns CDR1 DFQATT and CDR2 SNEGSKA (reference sequence). Trimming cost V 5 bases and J 7 bases, with 12 bases left between them. For the CDR3, the DNA is TGCAGTGCTGGGGAGGACGTGAATTCACCCCTCCACTTT. It is translated as CSAGEDVNSPLHF.

The chain couples TRBV20-1 to TRBJ2-1; 7 bases align to TRBD1. The V gene's germline CDR1 is DFQATT and CDR2 SNEGSKA (reference sequence). The V gene end was trimmed by 2 bases and the J gene end by 0 bases; junction bases not matched to a gene: 10. This CDR3 contains 17 residues. CDR3: CSARSGQDFSSYNEQFF. For the CDR3, the DNA is TGCAGTGCTAGATCCGGACAGGACTTTAGCTCCTACAATGAGCAGTTCTTC.

This clonotype was counted a few times. The chain employs TRBV5-4 and TRBJ2-3, with D possibly TRBD1 on 6 matching bases. The ends were cut back, 4 bases at V and 2 bases at J, with 14 bases in the middle. The CDR3 runs to 15 residues. Germline lookup yields CDR1 SGHNT and CDR2 YYREEE (reference sequence). The CDR3 sequence: CASSPEGVATDTQYF. In DNA, the CDR3 is TGTGCCAGCAGCCCTGAGGGGGTAGCCACAGATACGCAGTATTTT.

Concerning this clonotype itself: A much bigger clone sits one base away, suggesting this may be a read error. The chain carries TRBV7-2 and TRBJ2-7; D perhaps matches TRBD2 (5 bases). The CDR3 covers 14 residues. CDR1 and CDR2 from the germline V gene are SGHTA and FQGNSA. CDR3 in amino acids: CAISLAHRRYEQYF. In nucleotides, the CDR3 is TGTGCCATCAGCTTAGCGCACCGACGGTACGAGCAGTACTTC.

The gene calls are TRBV29-1 and TRBJ2-4, with 7 bases aligning to TRBD2. Germline lookup yields CDR1 SQVTM and CDR2 ANQGSEA. Trimming removed 4 bases from V and 9 bases from J; junction bases left unmatched: 12. CDR3 length: 14 amino acids. The CDR3 spells CSVVGGAVRGIQYF. The CDR3 bases are TGCAGCGTTGTGGGAGGGGCGGTGCGGGGCATTCAGTACTTC. Drawing the rest from reference TRBV29-1 and TRBJ2-4, the complete variable domain is SAVISQKPSRDICQRGTSLTIQCQVDSQVTMMFWYRQQPGQSLTLIATANQGSEATYESGFVIDKFPISRPNLTFSTLTVSNMSPEDSSIYLCSVVGGAVRGIQYFGAGTRLSVL.

Notes on this clonotype: Being one base from a much bigger clone, this may be a read error. V usage is TRBV5-6 and J usage is TRBJ2-1; 9 bases align to TRBD2. The CDR3 consists of 17 residues. Germline assignment: CDR1 SGHDT and CDR2 YYEEEE. The CDR3, as DNA: TGTGCCAGCAGCTTGGTAACGGCGGGGGGGTGGTACAATGGGCAGTTCTTC. Its translation is CASSLVTAGGWYNGQFF.

Concerning this clonotype itself: A much more abundant neighbour one base away suggests this may be a read error. V usage is TRBV20-1 and J usage is TRBJ2-5, with TRBD1 as a possible D gene (6 bases). Trimming pared 1 base from V and 5 bases from J, leaving 14 bases between. This CDR3 has 14 amino acids. Germline-derived CDR1 and CDR2 are DFQATT and SNEGSKA (reference sequence). The CDR3 region is CSARGNMGAETQYF. Here the CDR3 DNA reads TGCAGTGCTAGAGGTAACATGGGGGCCGAGACCCAGTACTTC.

In this sample, this clonotype turned up a few times. One junction end disagrees with the germline gene, perhaps due to a read error. The CDR3 is CAGSLAGTGASQETQYF. CDR3 DNA sequence: TGTGCCGGCAGCTTGGCCGGGACAGGGGCTTCCCAAGAGACCCAGTACTTC. The J gene is TRBJ2-5, the V gene TRBV5-4, with 10 nucleotides matching TRBD1. The CDR3 has 17 residues. CDR1 and CDR2 (germline): SGHNT, YYREEE (reference sequence).

This clonotype came up once. A much more abundant neighbour one base away suggests this may be a read error. As the CDR3 is not closed by the conserved phenylalanine or tryptophan, this likely results from a read error. As DNA, the CDR3 is TGTGCCAGCAGTTTTCGGGGGGGAGGGACTGAAGCTTTCTGT. Its translation: CASSFRGGGTEAFC. The chain joins TRBV12-3 or TRBV12-4 to TRBJ1-1; tentative D call: TRBD1 (5 bases). CDR3 length: 14 residues. The V end lost 3 bases, the J end lost 5 bases, and 13 bases lay between the germline ends.

In its sample, this clonotype was seen a few times. CDR3 sequence: CATSRRTGEGNQPQHF. The CDR3 DNA reads as TGTGCCACCAGCAGAAGGACAGGGGAAGGTAATCAGCCCCAGCATTTT. The chain uses TRBV15 and TRBJ1-5; TRBD1 agrees at 9 bases. V was pared by 2 bases and J by 4 bases, with 6 bases of the junction left unmatched. Germline lookup yields CDR1 LNHNV and CDR2 YYDKDF (reference sequence). The length of the CDR3 is 16 residues.

This clonotype has more than one count but fewer than ten. A much larger clone lies a single base off, so this may be a read error. No DNA is shown, since the ends of the CDR3 on it are uncertain; the CDR3 is the one TCRdb lists. V and J are TRBV4-2 and TRBJ1-6; the table's D call of TRBD1 was not tested on the DNA. The CDR3 comprises 15 residues, both ends counted. The germline gives CDR1 LGHNA, CDR2 YNFKEQ. This chain's CDR3 is CASSQDFGGGSPPHF.